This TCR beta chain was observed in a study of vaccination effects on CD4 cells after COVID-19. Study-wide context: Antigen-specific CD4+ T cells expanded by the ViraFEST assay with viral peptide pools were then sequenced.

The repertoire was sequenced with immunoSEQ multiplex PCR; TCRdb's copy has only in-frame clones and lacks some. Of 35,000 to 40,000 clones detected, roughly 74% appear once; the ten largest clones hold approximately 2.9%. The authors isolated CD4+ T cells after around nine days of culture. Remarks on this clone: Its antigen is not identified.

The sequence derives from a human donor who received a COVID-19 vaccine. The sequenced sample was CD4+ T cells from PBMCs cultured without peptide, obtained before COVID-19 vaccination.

For the CDR3, the DNA is TGTGCCTGGACCCCACTAAGGGCAGATGGCTACACCTTC. Protein: CAWTPLRADGYTF. This chain uses TRBV30 with TRBJ1-2; D is undetermined. The CDR3 has 13 residues. Germline V gives CDR1 GTSNPN, CDR2 SVGIG (reference sequence). V shed 4 bases and J shed 6 bases, with 15 bases lying between them.